Presented here are 27 T cell receptor beta chains from one specimen sequenced in a study of blood T cell repertoires in COVID-19. Using immunoSEQ multiplex PCR, the repertoire was profiled, and TCRdb retains in-frame clones only, with some absent. This repertoire shows 120,000 to 150,000 clones, about 92% found once; its top ten account for around 1.6%. Input material: peripheral blood. These receptors came from a human donor in a cohort sampled during active COVID-19.

This clone was seen only once. V usage is TRBV7-2 and J usage is TRBJ2-5; 7 nucleotides agree with TRBD1. The CDR3 has 14 amino acids. Germline V lookup: CDR1 SGHTA, CDR2 FQGNSA. V lost 3 bases, J lost 5 bases, and 6 bases stayed unmatched. CDR3 region: CASSFSGTEETQYF. DNA for the CDR3: TGTGCCAGCAGCTTTTCCGGGACAGAGGAGACCCAGTACTTC.

This rearrangement joins TRBV7-9 to TRBJ2-3; TRBD2 might be the D (6 bases). The CDR3 totals 14 residues. V dropped 4 bases and J dropped 1 base, with 9 bases sitting between them. CDR1 SEHNR and CDR2 FQNEAQ come from the germline V gene (reference sequence). The DNA of the CDR3 is TGTGCCAGCAGCTGGACTACCGGCACAGATACGCAGTATTTT. It yields the protein CASSWTTGTDTQYF.

This sequence joins TRBV25-1 and TRBJ2-5; possible D gene TRBD2, 5 bases. CDR3 length: 14 residues. Trimming pared 7 bases from V and 2 bases from J, leaving 14 bases between. Germline V lookup: CDR1 MGHDK, CDR2 SYGVNS. The CDR3 nucleotides read TGTGCCAGCAATGGTGGGGAGCAGCAAGAGACCCAGTACTTC. Translated: CASNGGEQQETQYF.

The CDR3, as DNA: TGTGCCAGCGCTCCGGCAGGGCTTGGCTACACCTTC. Translated: CASAPAGLGYTF. The V call is TRBV7-9, the J call TRBJ1-2, with D tentatively TRBD1 (5 bases). CDR3 size: 12 residues. Trimming removed 8 bases from V and 7 bases from J, with 14 bases in between. CDR1 SEHNR and CDR2 FQNEAQ come from the germline V gene (reference sequence).

The chain employs TRBV11-2 and TRBJ1-1; TRBD1 aligns across 11 bases. The germline CDR1 and CDR2 sequences are SGHAT and FQNNGV. This CDR3 has 16 residues. The V segment lost 5 bases and the J segment 4 bases; nucleotides outside the gene matches: 9. CDR3 sequence: CASSQGTGGYRTEAFF. DNA of the CDR3: TGTGCCAGCAGCCAAGGGACAGGGGGATATCGCACTGAAGCTTTCTTT.

J is TRBJ2-7 and V is TRBV5-1, with TRBD1 matching over 10 bases. V lost 4 bases and J lost 5; bases outside the gene matches: 6. Germline CDR1 SGHRS, CDR2 YFSETQ. CDR3 length equals 14 residues. The CDR3 nucleotides are TGCGCCAGCAGCCCGACAGGGGGCAACGACGAGCAGTACTTC. Translated: CASSPTGGNDEQYF.

The sample holds a few counts of this clone. DNA of the CDR3: TGTGCCAGCAGCTTAGAGGGACCGGGACTAGCGGGGGGTCCGGGCGCTGAGCAGTTCTTC. Protein sequence: CASSLEGPGLAGGPGAEQFF. The rearrangement links TRBV11-2 to TRBJ2-1, with TRBD2 matching over 15 bases. In germline, CDR1 is SGHAT, CDR2 FQNNGV. This CDR3 is built from 20 residues. The V gene end was trimmed by 0 bases and the J gene end by 9 bases; junction bases not matched to a gene: 15.

There are many counts of this clone. V gene TRBV5-1 combines with J gene TRBJ1-2; D not resolved. Germline CDR1 is SGHRS and CDR2 is YFSETQ. The V and J ends lost 1 base and 7 bases respectively, with 14 bases between them. There are 14 residues in the CDR3. CDR3 DNA: TGCGCCAGCAGCTTGAGCAGGCGATCTCGTGGCTACACCTTC. Translating it yields CASSLSRRSRGYTF.

This chain connects TRBV6-2 or TRBV6-3 to TRBJ2-2; D is undetermined. Germline assignment: CDR1 MNHEY and CDR2 SVGEGT. This CDR3 spans 16 amino acids. The ends were cut back, 2 bases at V and 3 bases at J, with 13 bases in the middle. CDR3 coding DNA: TGTGCCAGCAGTTACGGCCCACAATCGCACACCGGGGAGCTGTTTTTT. It codes for CASSYGPQSHTGELFF.

This chain links TRBV19 with TRBJ2-2, with 7 bases matching TRBD1. J lost 6 bases, V lost 6 bases, and 7 bases had no gene match. The CDR3 totals 14 residues. CDR1 is LNHDA and CDR2 is SQIVND in the germline V gene (reference sequence). The CDR3 here is CASSQNRGAGELFF. The DNA of the CDR3 is TGTGCCAGTAGCCAAAACAGGGGAGCCGGGGAGCTGTTTTTT.

V usage is TRBV6-2 or TRBV6-3 and J usage is TRBJ1-2; unclear D gene. The V end was cut by 6 bases, the J end by 3 bases, with 14 bases between. From germline, CDR1 is MNHEY and CDR2 SVGEGT. The CDR3 totals 14 residues. The CDR3 sequence: CASSPEEGYYGYTF. The CDR3 region has the DNA TGTGCCAGCAGCCCTGAGGAGGGATACTATGGCTACACCTTC.

The rearrangement links TRBV27 to TRBJ1-5; maybe TRBD1 (5 bases). CDR3 length equals 13 residues. CDR1 is MNHEY and CDR2 is SMNVEV in the germline V gene (reference sequence). V was shortened by 3 bases and J by 7 bases, with 10 bases between the two germline ends. CDR3 DNA sequence: TGTGCCAGCAGTTTCAGGCAGGGCCAGCCCCAGCATTTT. Amino acid sequence: CASSFRQGQPQHF.

The chain joins TRBV10-3 to TRBJ2-3; 7 nucleotides line up with TRBD2. Trimming took 6 bases from V and 3 from J; bases not matched to a gene: 3. The length of the CDR3 is 13 residues. The germline CDR1 and CDR2 sequences are ENHRY and SYGVKD. The CDR3 nucleotides read TGTGCCATCAGCATCGGGGGGACAGATACGCAGTATTTT. As protein: CAISIGGTDTQYF.

The table lists this clone with a count of one. This CDR3 reads CASSLGIQARQETQYF. In nucleotides, the CDR3 is TGTGCCAGCAGCTTAGGTATTCAGGCTCGACAAGAGACCCAGTACTTC. The gene calls are TRBV7-2 and TRBJ2-5, with D hard to call. Germline CDR1 reads SGHTA; CDR2 reads FQGNSA. The CDR3 runs 16 residues. V was trimmed by 1 base and J by 2 bases, leaving 14 bases between them.

With respect to this clone: The sample contains more than one DNA sequence encoding this CDR3. V is TRBV6-5 and J is TRBJ1-2; D is perhaps TRBD1 (6 bases). V was clipped by 6 bases and J by 4 bases, with 6 bases between them. The CDR3 sequence is 11 residues long. Germline values: CDR1 MNHEY, CDR2 SVGAGI. The CDR3 DNA is TGTGCCAGCAGGGACAGCTATGGCTACACCTTC. This sequence encodes CASRDSYGYTF.

V usage is TRBV2 and J usage is TRBJ2-5; 9 nucleotides align to TRBD1. The CDR3 length is 15 residues. Germline lookup yields CDR1 SNHLY and CDR2 FYNNEI. V shed 3 bases, J shed 5 bases, and the junction held 7 bases outside the gene matches. The CDR3 sequence is CASSEMTGGQETQYF. The CDR3 DNA is TGTGCCAGCAGTGAGATGACAGGGGGACAGGAGACCCAGTACTTC.

This chain links TRBV19 with TRBJ1-2; D might be TRBD1 (5 bases). Trimming removed 3 bases from V and 3 bases from J, with 8 bases in between. The CDR3 sequence is 13 residues long. The germline CDR1 and CDR2 sequences are LNHDA and SQIVND (reference sequence). The CDR3 region has the DNA TGTGCCAGTAGTATGACAGCTGACTATGGCTACACCTTC. Protein product: CASSMTADYGYTF.

CDR3 in DNA: TGTGCCACCAGCAGAGCCCAAGGGGGAGATGGCTACACCTTC. It specifies CATSRAQGGDGYTF. The J gene is TRBJ1-2, the V gene TRBV15, with D possibly TRBD1 on 6 matching bases. V was shortened by 1 base and J by 6 bases, with 12 bases between the two germline ends. Per germline, CDR1 LNHNV and CDR2 YYDKDF (reference sequence). The CDR3 covers 14 residues.

Only one count was recorded for this clone. The rearrangement links TRBV5-1 to TRBJ2-4, with a possible D match to TRBD1 (6 bases). V lost 1 base to trimming and J lost 0 bases, with 14 bases between them. The CDR3 sequence is 17 residues long. Germline lookup yields CDR1 SGHRS and CDR2 YFSETQ. The CDR3 sequence: CASSLTGLGSAKNIQYF. As DNA, the CDR3 is TGCGCCAGCAGCTTGACAGGGTTGGGGTCAGCCAAAAACATTCAGTACTTC.

This chain joins TRBV6-1 and TRBJ1-5; 11 bases align to TRBD1. CDR3 length equals 17 residues. After removal of 4 bases from V and 6 bases from J, the junction contained 11 bases not matched to a gene. The germline gives CDR1 MNHNS, CDR2 SASEGT. CDR3 amino acids: CASSARTGGPLGQPQHF. CDR3 in DNA: TGTGCCAGCAGTGCCCGGACAGGGGGCCCTTTAGGTCAGCCCCAGCATTTT.

Only one count was recorded for this clone. The chain has TRBV15 and TRBJ1-5; 9 bases align to TRBD1. Trimming cost V 1 base and J 3 bases; bases outside gene matches: 7. The CDR3 has 17 residues. CDR1 is LNHNV, CDR2 YYDKDF, per germline (reference sequence). CDR3 coding DNA: TGTGCCACCAGCAGAGTCAGGGACAGGGAAATCAATCAGCCCCAGCATTTT. This translates into CATSRVRDREINQPQHF.

For the CDR3, the DNA is TGCGCCAGCAGCCGGGGGACAGGAGCAGGAAACACCATATATTTT. Its translation: CASSRGTGAGNTIYF. The chain joins TRBV5-1 to TRBJ1-3, with TRBD1 matching 8 bases. V trimming: 4 bases; J trimming: 4 bases; junction bases outside the gene matches: 7. This CDR3 spans 15 amino acids. Germline V gives CDR1 SGHRS, CDR2 YFSETQ.

The chain has TRBV6-5 and TRBJ2-7; no reliable D call. The germline V gene encodes CDR1 MNHEY and CDR2 SVGAGI. V was clipped by 0 bases and J by 3 bases, with 12 bases between them. CDR3 size: 15 residues. CDR3 amino acids: CASSYSTHRIYEQYF. The CDR3, as DNA: TGTGCCAGCAGTTACTCGACTCACCGCATCTACGAGCAGTACTTC.

V gene TRBV20-1 combines with J gene TRBJ2-7, with D hard to call. V was clipped by 3 bases and J by 7 bases, with 13 bases between them. Germline values: CDR1 DFQATT, CDR2 SNEGSKA (reference sequence). The CDR3 consists of 12 residues. CDR3 in amino acids: CSASGPMVEQYF. In nucleotides, the CDR3 is TGCAGTGCTAGTGGCCCTATGGTTGAGCAGTACTTC.

The chain carries TRBV5-4 and TRBJ2-7, with a possible D match to TRBD2 (6 bases). With 0 bases removed from V and 2 bases from J, the gap between germline ends came to 9 bases. CDR1 and CDR2 from the germline V gene are SGHNT and YYREEE (reference sequence). The CDR3 has 14 residues. CDR3 sequence reads: CASSLDGLTYEQYF. Here the CDR3 DNA reads TGTGCCAGCAGCTTGGACGGACTAACCTACGAGCAGTACTTC.

This chain links TRBV3-1 (or the pseudogene TRBV3-2) with TRBJ2-7; D is ambiguous. V gave up 0 bases and J gave up 0 bases, with 6 bases separating them. This CDR3 has 14 residues. The germline CDR1 and CDR2 sequences are LGHDT and YNNKEL (reference sequence). In DNA, the CDR3 is TGTGCCAGCAGCCAAGATTCAAACTCCTACGAGCAGTACTTC. As protein: CASSQDSNSYEQYF.

The CDR3 reads CAISGGDRVDEQFF. The CDR3 nucleotides are TGTGCCATCAGTGGGGGGGACAGGGTAGATGAGCAGTTCTTC. The chain is built from TRBV10-3 and TRBJ2-1; 9 bases align to TRBD1. Germline CDR1 reads ENHRY; CDR2 reads SYGVKD. The CDR3 runs 14 residues. The V and J ends lost 4 bases and 8 bases, in that order; junction bases with no gene match: 6.